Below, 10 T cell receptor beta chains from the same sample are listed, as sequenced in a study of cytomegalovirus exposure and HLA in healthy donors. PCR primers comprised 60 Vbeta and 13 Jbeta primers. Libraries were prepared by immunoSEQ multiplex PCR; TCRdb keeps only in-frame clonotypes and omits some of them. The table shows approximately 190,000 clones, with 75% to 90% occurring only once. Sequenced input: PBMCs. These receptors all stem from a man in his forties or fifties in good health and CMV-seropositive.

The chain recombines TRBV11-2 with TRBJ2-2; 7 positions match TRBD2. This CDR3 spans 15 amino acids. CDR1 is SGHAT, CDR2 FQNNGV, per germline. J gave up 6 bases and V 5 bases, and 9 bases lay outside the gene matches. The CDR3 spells CASSPRRGIAGELFF. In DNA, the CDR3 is TGTGCCAGCAGCCCCCGGCGGGGGATAGCCGGGGAGCTGTTTTTT.

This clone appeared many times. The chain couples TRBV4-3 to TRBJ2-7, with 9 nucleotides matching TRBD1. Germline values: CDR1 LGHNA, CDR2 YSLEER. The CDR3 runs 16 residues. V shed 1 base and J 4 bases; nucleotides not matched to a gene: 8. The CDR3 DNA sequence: TGCGCCAGCAGCCAAGGGGTATCGGACAGGGGTTACGAGCAGTACTTC. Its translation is CASSQGVSDRGYEQYF.

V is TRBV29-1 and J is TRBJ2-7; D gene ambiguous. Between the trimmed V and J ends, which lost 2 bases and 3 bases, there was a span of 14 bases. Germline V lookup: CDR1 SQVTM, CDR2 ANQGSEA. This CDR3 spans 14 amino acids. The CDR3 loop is CSVESKNRDYEQYF. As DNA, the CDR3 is TGCAGCGTTGAAAGCAAGAATAGAGACTACGAGCAGTACTTC.

CDR3 bases: TGCGCCAGCAGCCAGGCCAGTACCGGGGAGCTGTTTTTT. Amino acids: CASSQASTGELFF. This chain joins TRBV4-3 and TRBJ2-2; D unresolved. The CDR3 consists of 13 residues. Trimming removed 3 bases from V and 5 bases from J, with 7 bases in between. From germline, CDR1 is LGHNA and CDR2 YSLEER.

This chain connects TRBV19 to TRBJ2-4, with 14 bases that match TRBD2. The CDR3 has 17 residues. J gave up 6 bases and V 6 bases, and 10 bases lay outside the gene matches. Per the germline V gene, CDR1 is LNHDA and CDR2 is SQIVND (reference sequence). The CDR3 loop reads CASRALTSGGVINIQYF. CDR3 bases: TGTGCCAGTAGGGCCCTGACTAGCGGGGGGGTCATAAACATTCAGTACTTC.

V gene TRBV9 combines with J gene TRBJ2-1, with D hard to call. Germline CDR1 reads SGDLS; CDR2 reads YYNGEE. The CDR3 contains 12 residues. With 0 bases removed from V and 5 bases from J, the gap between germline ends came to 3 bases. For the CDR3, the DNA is TGTGCCAGCAGCGTAGCGGACAATGAGCAGTTCTTC. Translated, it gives CASSVADNEQFF.

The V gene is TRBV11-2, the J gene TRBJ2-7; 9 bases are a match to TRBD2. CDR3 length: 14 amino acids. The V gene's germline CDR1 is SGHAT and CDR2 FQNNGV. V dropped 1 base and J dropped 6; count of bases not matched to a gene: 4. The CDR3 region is CASSLGLAAAEQYF. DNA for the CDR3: TGTGCCAGCAGCTTAGGACTAGCGGCTGCCGAGCAGTACTTC.

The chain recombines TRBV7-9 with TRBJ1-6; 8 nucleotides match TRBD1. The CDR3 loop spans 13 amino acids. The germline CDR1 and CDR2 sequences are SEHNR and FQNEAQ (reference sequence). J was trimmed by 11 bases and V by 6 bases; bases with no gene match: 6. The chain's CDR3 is CASRRSGGPPLHF. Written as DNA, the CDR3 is TGTGCCAGCAGACGGTCAGGGGGCCCACCCCTCCACTTT.

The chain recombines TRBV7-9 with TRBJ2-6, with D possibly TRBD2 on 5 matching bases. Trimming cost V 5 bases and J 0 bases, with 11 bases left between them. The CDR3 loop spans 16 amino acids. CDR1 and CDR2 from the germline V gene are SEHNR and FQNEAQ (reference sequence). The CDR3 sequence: CASSGRGDSGANVLTF. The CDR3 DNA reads TGTGCCAGCAGCGGACGGGGTGACTCTGGGGCCAACGTCCTGACTTTC.

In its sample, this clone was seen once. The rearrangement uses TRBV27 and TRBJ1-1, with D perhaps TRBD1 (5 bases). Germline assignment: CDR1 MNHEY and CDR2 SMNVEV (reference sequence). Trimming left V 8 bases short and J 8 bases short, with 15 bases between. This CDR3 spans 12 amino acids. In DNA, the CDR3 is TGTGCCAGCTGGATGGGGGGGGTGGAAGCTTTCTTT. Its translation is CASWMGGVEAFF.